The sample holds a few counts of the clone carrying this T cell receptor (beta chain). These data are taken from a study of T-cell memory formation after mild COVID-19. This CDR3 spans 13 amino acids. V lost 3 bases to trimming and J lost 3 bases, with 8 bases between them. In germline, CDR1 is KGHSH, CDR2 LQKENI. MiXCR, run by TCRdb on the 5' RACE reads, gives a single entry per CDR3 protein. The sample holds about 200,000 distinct CDR3 sequences, about 18% seen once. The chain joins TRBV18 to TRBJ1-2; D possibly corresponds to TRBD1 (5 bases). Sequenced: PBMCs or a T cell subset sorted from them (not recorded which). This receptor was taken from an adult woman who had mild COVID-19 (a few samples of this study predate the infection). Cell type and time point are not known. CDR3 DNA sequence: TGTGCCAGCTCACCCGACAGCGACTATGGCTACACCTTC. This sequence encodes CASSPDSDYGYTF.